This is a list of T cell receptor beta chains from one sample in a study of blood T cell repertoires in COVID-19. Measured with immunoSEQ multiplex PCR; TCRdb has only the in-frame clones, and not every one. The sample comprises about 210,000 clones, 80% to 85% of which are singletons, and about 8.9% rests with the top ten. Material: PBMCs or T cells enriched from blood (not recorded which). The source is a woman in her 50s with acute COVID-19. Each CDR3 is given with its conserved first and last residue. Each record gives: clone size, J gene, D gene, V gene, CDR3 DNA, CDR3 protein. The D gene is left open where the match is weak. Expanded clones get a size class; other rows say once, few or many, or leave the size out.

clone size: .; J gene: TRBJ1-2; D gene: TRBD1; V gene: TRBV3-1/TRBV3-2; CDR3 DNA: TGTGCCAGCAGCAAACGGACAGGGGGCCGCGGCTACACCTTC; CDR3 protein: CASSKRTGGRGYTF
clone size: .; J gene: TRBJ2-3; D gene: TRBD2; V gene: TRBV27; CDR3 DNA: TGTGCCAGCGGGGCGGGGGGGCCGGATACGCAGTATTTT; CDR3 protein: CASGAGGPDTQYF
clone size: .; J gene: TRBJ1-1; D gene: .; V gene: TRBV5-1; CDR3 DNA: TGCGCCAGCAGCATGGGACACCGAGACGTGAACACTGAAGCTTTCTTT; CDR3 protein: CASSMGHRDVNTEAFF
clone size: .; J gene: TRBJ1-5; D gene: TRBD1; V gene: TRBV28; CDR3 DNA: TGTGCCAGCAGTCCACCGGGACAGGTCGTTTATAGCAATCAGCCCCAGCATTTT; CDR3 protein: CASSPPGQVVYSNQPQHF
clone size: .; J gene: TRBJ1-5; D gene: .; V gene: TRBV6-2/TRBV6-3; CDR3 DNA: TGTGCCAGCAGTTACGGGCAGCGGCAGCCCCAGCATTTT; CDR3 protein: CASSYGQRQPQHF
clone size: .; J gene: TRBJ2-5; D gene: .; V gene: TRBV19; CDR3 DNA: TGTGCCACCCGCACCGGAGAGACCCAGTACTTC; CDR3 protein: CATRTGETQYF
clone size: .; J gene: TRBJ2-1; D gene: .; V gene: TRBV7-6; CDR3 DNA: TGTGCCAGCAGCGAGACATTCAATGAGCAGTTCTTC; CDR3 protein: CASSETFNEQFF
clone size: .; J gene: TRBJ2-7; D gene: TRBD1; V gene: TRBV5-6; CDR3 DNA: TGTGCCAGCAGCTTCAAGCCGACAGGGATGTCCTACGAGCAGTACTTC; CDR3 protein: CASSFKPTGMSYEQYF
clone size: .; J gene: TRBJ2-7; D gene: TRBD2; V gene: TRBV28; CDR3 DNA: TGTGCCAGCGGATCCTCCGGGAGGGGCTACGAGCAGTACTTC; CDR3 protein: CASGSSGRGYEQYF
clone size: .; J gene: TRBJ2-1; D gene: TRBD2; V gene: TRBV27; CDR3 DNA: TGTGCCAGCTTTCCACTAGCGGGCCCACACAATGAGCAGTTCTTC; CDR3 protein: CASFPLAGPHNEQFF
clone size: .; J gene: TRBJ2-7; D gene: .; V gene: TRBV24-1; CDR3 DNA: TGTGCCACCAGTGATTTGGCGCAGGGCATCCCCTACGAGCAGTACTTC; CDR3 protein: CATSDLAQGIPYEQYF
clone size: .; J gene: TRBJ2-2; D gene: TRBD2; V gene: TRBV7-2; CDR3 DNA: TGTGCCAGCAGCTCCTACAGCGGGGTCGGCACCGGGGAGCTGTTTTTT; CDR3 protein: CASSSYSGVGTGELFF
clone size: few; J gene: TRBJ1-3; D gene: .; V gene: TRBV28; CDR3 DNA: TGTGCCAGCTTTAATACGGGGACTACAGGAAACACCATATATTTT; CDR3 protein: CASFNTGTTGNTIYF
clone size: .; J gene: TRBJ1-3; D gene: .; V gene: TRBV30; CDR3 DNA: TGTGCCTGGGGCAGCCTGGGGCGCAGCTCTGGAAACACCATATATTTT; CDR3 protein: CAWGSLGRSSGNTIYF
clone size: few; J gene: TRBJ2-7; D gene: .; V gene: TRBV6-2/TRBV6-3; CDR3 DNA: TGTGCCAGCAGTTACTCGAAAGCAGGTGCCGAGCAGTACTTC; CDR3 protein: CASSYSKAGAEQYF
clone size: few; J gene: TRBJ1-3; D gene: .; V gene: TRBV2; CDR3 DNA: TGTGCCAGCGGTACAGCGGCGGGCGCTAACACCATATATTTT; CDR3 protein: CASGTAAGANTIYF
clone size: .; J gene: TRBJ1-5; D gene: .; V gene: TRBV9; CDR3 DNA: TGTGCCAGCAGCGTAGGACCGACAGGCTCTCAGCCCCAGCATTTT; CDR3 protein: CASSVGPTGSQPQHF
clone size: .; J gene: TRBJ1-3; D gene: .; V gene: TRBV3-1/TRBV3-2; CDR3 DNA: TGTGCCAGCAGCCAGGGCGCGGGGGCTGGAAACACCATATATTTT; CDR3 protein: CASSQGAGAGNTIYF
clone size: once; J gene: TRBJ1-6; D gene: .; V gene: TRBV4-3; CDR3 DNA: TGCGCCAGCAGCCAGAGAAGGGGGTCCTATAATTCACCCCTCCACTTT; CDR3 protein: CASSQRRGSYNSPLHF
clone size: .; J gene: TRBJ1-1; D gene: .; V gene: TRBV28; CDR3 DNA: TGTGCCAGCAGTCCCCCCAATTCGAACACTGAAGCTTTCTTT; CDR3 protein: CASSPPNSNTEAFF
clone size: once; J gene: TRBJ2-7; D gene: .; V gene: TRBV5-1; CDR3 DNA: TGCGCCAGCAGCTTGGCCTTCGACGAGCAGTACTTC; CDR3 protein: CASSLAFDEQYF
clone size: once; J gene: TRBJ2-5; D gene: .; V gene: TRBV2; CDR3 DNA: TGTGCCAGCAGGGTCTCTAGTCCAGAGACCCAGTACTTC; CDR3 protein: CASRVSSPETQYF
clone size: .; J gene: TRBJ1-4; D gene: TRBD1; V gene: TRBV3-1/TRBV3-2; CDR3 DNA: TGTGCCAGCAGCCCGCCCCGACAGGGGATATATGAAAAACTGTTTTTT; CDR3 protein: CASSPPRQGIYEKLFF
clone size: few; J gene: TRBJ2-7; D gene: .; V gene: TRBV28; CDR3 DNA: TGTGCCAGCAGCCTCCTCCCCAGGACCTACGAGCAGTACTTC; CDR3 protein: CASSLLPRTYEQYF
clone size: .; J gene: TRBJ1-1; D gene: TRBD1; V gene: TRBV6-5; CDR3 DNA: TGTGCCAGCAGTTACGAGGGACAGGGGGGAACTGAAGCTTTCTTT; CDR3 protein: CASSYEGQGGTEAFF
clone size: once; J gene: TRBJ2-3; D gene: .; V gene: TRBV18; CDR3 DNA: TGTGCCAGCTCAATAGCGCCCCAACCCACAGATACGCAGTATTTT; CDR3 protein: CASSIAPQPTDTQYF
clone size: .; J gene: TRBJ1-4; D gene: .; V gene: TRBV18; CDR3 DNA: TGTGCCAGCTCACCTCTCTTGCAGGCAGGGGAAAAACTGTTTTTT; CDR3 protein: CASSPLLQAGEKLFF
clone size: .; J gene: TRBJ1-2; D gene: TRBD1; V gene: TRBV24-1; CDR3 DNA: TGTGCCACCAGTGACCCCGGACAGGAGGATTATATGGGCTACACCTTC; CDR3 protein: CATSDPGQEDYMGYTF
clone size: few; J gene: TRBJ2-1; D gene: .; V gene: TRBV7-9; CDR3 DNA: TGTGCCAGCAGCACTAGTCGCCACTCCTACAATGAGCAGTTCTTC; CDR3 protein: CASSTSRHSYNEQFF
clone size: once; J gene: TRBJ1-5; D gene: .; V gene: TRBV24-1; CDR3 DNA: TGTGCCACCAGTGACCGCGGTGAGGACAATCAGCCCCAGCATTTT; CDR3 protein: CATSDRGEDNQPQHF
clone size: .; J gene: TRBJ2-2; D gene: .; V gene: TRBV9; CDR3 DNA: TGTGCCAGCAGCGTAGCTCCCAGTTCCACCGGGGAGCTGTTTTTT; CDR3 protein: CASSVAPSSTGELFF
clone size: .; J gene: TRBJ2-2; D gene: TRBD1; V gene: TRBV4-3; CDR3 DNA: TGCGCCAGCAGCCAGACCCTCCAATTCCAAGGACAGGGGCGGCAGCTGTTTTTT; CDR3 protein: CASSQTLQFQGQGRQLFF
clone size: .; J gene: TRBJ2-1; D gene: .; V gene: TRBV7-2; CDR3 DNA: TGTGCCAGCAGCTTATCTACGAGTCACTACAATGAGCAGTTCTTC; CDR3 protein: CASSLSTSHYNEQFF
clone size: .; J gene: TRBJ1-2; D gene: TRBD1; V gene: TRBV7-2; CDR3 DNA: TGTGCCAGCAGCATGGACAGGGGAAGAGGCTACACCTTC; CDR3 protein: CASSMDRGRGYTF
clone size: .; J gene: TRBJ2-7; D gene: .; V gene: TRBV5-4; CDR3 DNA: TGTGCCAGCAGCCGTGGAGGGTCAGCATACTACGAGCAGTACTTC; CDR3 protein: CASSRGGSAYYEQYF
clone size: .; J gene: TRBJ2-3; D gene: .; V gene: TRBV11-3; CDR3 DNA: TGTGCCAGCAGCTTAGACAGGATAGGCACAGATACGCAGTATTTT; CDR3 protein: CASSLDRIGTDTQYF
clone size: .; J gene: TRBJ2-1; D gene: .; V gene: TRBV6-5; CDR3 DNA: TGTGCCAGCAGTTCTATAGGGGGTAACAATGAGCAGTTCTTC; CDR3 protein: CASSSIGGNNEQFF
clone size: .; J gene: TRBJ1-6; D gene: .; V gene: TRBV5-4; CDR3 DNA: TGTGCCAGCAGCTTGGAGTTACAATCGGAGGGAGGGAATTCACCCCTCCACTTT; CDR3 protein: CASSLELQSEGGNSPLHF
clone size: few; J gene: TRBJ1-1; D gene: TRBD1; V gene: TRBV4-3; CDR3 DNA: TGCGCCAGCAGCCCAGGACAGGGAGTAATGAACACTGAAGCTTTCTTT; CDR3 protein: CASSPGQGVMNTEAFF
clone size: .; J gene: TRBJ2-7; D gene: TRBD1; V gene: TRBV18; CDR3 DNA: TGTGCCAGCTCACGATGGGACAGCTCCTACGAGCAGTACTTC; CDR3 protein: CASSRWDSSYEQYF
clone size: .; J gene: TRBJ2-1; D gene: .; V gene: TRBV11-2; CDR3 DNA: TGTGCCAGCAGCTTAGTGGACAACAATGAGCAGTTCTTC; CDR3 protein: CASSLVDNNEQFF
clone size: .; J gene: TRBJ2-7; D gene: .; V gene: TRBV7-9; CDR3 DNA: TGTGCCAGCAGTCCCCCTCTGTTCTCCTACGAGCAGTACTTC; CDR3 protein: CASSPPLFSYEQYF
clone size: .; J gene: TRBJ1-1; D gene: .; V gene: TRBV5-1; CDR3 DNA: TGCGCCAGCAGCTGGGGAGGGTCGGCGAACACTGAAGCTTTCTTT; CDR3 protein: CASSWGGSANTEAFF